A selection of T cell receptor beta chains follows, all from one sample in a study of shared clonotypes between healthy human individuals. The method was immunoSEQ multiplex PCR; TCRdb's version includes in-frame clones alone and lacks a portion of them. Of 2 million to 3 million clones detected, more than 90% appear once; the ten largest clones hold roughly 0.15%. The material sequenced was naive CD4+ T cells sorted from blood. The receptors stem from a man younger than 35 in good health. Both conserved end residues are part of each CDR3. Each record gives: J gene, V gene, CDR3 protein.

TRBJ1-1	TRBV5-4	CASSTDTNTEAFF
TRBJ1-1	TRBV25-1	CASSGAGARAEAFF
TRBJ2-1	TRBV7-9	CASSLAGGRYNEQFF
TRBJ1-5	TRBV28	CASSTRRPGGTNQPQHF
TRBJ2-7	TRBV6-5	CASRRTSGWLAEQYF
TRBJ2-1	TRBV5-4	CASSRGTSGGALDEQFF
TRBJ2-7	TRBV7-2	CASSFSGTEPYEQYF
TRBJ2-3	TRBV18	CASSPPAGGTDTQYF
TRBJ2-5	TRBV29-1	CSVAQELEQYF
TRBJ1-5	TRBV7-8	CASSLARAGKSNQPQHF
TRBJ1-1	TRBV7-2	CASSSRQAENTEAFF
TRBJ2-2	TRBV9	CASSDTGAGELFF
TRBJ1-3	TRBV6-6	CASTQGLASGNTIYF
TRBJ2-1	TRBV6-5	CASSLGLAGPLFF
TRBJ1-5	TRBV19	CASSGTGGSNQPQHF
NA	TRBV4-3	CASSQAGGKVYEQYF
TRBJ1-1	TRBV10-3	CAISEQGNTEAFF
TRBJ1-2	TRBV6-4	CASSDQGQGAGGGYTF
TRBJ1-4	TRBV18	CASSQPGQGDEKLFF
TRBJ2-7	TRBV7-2	CASSLGRSSYEQYF
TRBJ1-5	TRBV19	CASISSGTSNQPQHF
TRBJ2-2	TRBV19	CASKTEPNTGELFF
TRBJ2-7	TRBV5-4	CASSLPQNEQYF
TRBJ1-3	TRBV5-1	CASSRPGQGSSGNTIYF
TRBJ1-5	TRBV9	CASIGGGRNQPQHF
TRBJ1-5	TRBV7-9	CASSLDGQPQHF
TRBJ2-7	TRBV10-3	CAITGGQGYEQYF
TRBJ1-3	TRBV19	CASSRTDSGNTIYF
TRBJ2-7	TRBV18	CASSPMTSGRSYEQYF
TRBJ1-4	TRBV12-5	CASGLVPEKLFF
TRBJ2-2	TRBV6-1	CAGGRDTGELFF
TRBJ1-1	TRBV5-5	CASSLARRRQSRTEAFF
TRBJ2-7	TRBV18	CASSPPGLAGGKAYEQYF
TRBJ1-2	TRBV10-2	CASKPGQGNYGYTF
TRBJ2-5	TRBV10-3	CAISGGFGETQYF
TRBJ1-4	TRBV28	CASSPPGAGGEKLFF
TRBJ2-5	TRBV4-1	CASSQLWAGGAQLETQYF
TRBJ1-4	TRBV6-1	CASSPVGTEKLFF
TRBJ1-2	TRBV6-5	CASGSGALRGYTF
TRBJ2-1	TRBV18	CASSRSAEPYAYNEQFF
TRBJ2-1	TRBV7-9	CASSFPGTSYNEQFF
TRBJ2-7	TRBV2	CASSLAGGPWKEQYF
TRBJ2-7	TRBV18	CASSPPEQYF
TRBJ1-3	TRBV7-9	CASSEGSGNTIYF
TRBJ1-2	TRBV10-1	CASSEWADGGYTF
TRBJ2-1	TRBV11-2	CASSSVGGGVYNEQFF
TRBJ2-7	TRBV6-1	CASSAGWTGGPNEQYF
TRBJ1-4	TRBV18	CASSPKTGSTNEKLFF
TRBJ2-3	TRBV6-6	CAPTTGQGRVGDTQYF
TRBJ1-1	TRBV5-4	CASSLGVGLQLSEAFF
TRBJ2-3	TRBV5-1	CASSPSAGGRTDTQYF
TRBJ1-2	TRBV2	CASSEQGTGYGYTF
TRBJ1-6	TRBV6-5	CASSRTSGLNSPLHF
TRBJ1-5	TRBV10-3	CAISEGGGSNQPQHF